These 19 T cell receptor beta chains originate from one sample sequenced in a study of shared clonotypes between healthy human individuals. Here immunoSEQ multiplex PCR was the method, and the copy in TCRdb shows in-frame clones only, minus some. This sample has 550,000 to 800,000 clones, with over 65% found just once. The sample consisted of memory CD4+ T cells sorted from blood. Subset specified: CD45RA-negative fraction. The receptor source for this set is a woman in her 30s in good health.

The rearrangement uses TRBV7-6 and TRBJ2-7; no definite D call. Germline values: CDR1 SGHVS, CDR2 FNYEAQ. Trimming shortened V by 1 base and J by 2 bases, and 6 bases separated the two germline ends. The CDR3 is 13 residues long. Here the CDR3 DNA reads TGTGCCAGCAGCTTAGGGATAGCCTACGAGCAGTACTTC. Its translation is CASSLGIAYEQYF.

The chain carries TRBV30 and TRBJ1-2, with D possibly TRBD1 on 6 matching bases. The CDR3 is 13 residues long. Trimming cost V 1 base and J 8 bases, with 14 bases left between them. The germline gives CDR1 GTSNPN, CDR2 SVGIG (reference sequence). The CDR3 DNA sequence: TGTGCCTGGAGTGCGGGGGCAGACCGCGGCTACACCTTC. Translated, it gives CAWSAGADRGYTF. Complete variable domain (other parts from reference TRBV30 and TRBJ1-2): SQTIHQWPATLVQPVGSPLSLECTVEGTSNPNLYWYRQAAGRGLQLLFYSVGIGQISSEVPQNLSASRPQDRQFILSSKKLLLSDSGFYLCAWSAGADRGYTFGSGTRLTVV.

The CDR3 protein is CAIRGAGSDTQYF. The DNA of the CDR3 is TGTGCCATCAGGGGGGCGGGCTCAGATACGCAGTATTTT. The V call is TRBV10-3, the J call TRBJ2-3; possibly TRBD1 for D (6 bases). Trimming shortened V by 6 bases and J by 4 bases, and 11 bases separated the two germline ends. CDR1 is ENHRY, CDR2 SYGVKD, per germline. The CDR3 contains 13 residues.

About this clone: In the same sample, other DNA sequences code for this CDR3. The rearrangement uses TRBV5-5 and TRBJ2-7; TRBD1 aligns across 9 bases. This CDR3 contains 14 residues. V shed 3 bases, J shed 2 bases, and the junction held 3 bases outside the gene matches. Germline CDR1 and CDR2: SGHKS and YYEKEE (reference sequence). In DNA form, the CDR3 reads TGTGCCAGCAGCTCGGGACAGGGCACCTACGAGCAGTACTTC. Amino acids: CASSSGQGTYEQYF. The complete variable domain, with remaining parts taken from reference TRBV5-5 and TRBJ2-7, reads DAGVTQSPTHLIKTRGQQVTLRCSPISGHKSVSWYQQVLGQGPQFIFQYYEKEERGRGNFPDRFSARQFPNYSSELNVNALLLGDSALYLCASSSGQGTYEQYFGPGTRLTVT.

The chain carries TRBV6-6 and TRBJ2-2; 8 positions agree with TRBD1. The germline CDR1 and CDR2 sequences are MNHNY and SVGAGI (reference sequence). V lost 5 bases and J lost 6; bases outside the gene matches: 11. The CDR3 runs 16 residues. The CDR3 DNA sequence: TGTGCCAGCAGTCCGACCGGGACAGGTTCACCCGGGGAGCTGTTTTTT. It translates to CASSPTGTGSPGELFF.

The rearrangement uses TRBV2 and TRBJ2-7, with D possibly being TRBD1 (5 bases). CDR1 SNHLY and CDR2 FYNNEI come from the germline V gene. CDR3 length equals 11 residues. V lost 10 bases and J lost 9, with 16 bases in between. The chain's CDR3 is CAIERGSRQYF. DNA for the CDR3: TGTGCCATCGAAAGGGGATCACGGCAGTACTTC.

J is TRBJ1-5 and V is TRBV5-1; D remains unclear. The CDR3 totals 14 residues. The germline V gene has CDR1 SGHRS and CDR2 YFSETQ. V shed 0 bases and J shed 7 bases, with 11 bases lying between them. This CDR3 is CASSLEGQEQPQHF. Here the CDR3 DNA reads TGCGCCAGCAGCTTGGAGGGCCAAGAACAGCCCCAGCATTTT.

This clone was seen just once. The rearrangement links TRBV28 to TRBJ1-1; D remains unclear. The CDR3 has 12 residues. Germline V lookup: CDR1 MDHEN, CDR2 SYDVKM. V was pared by 6 bases and J by 12 bases, with 17 bases between. The CDR3 sequence: CASSPQTRVTFF. The CDR3 DNA sequence: TGTGCCAGCAGCCCACAGACCCGGGTGACTTTCTTT.

A note on this clone: Other DNA sequences from this sample encode an identical CDR3 as well. The chain links TRBV5-1 to TRBJ2-3, with D maybe TRBD1 (7 bases). This CDR3 comprises 15 residues. CDR1 and CDR2 (germline): SGHRS, YFSETQ. Trimming stripped 0 bases from V and 5 bases from J, with 13 bases between. The chain's CDR3 is CASSLARGRGDTQYF. In DNA form, the CDR3 reads TGCGCCAGCAGCTTGGCAAGGGGGCGGGGAGATACGCAGTATTTT. The whole variable domain, filled in from reference TRBV5-1 and TRBJ2-3, reads KAGVTQTPRYLIKTRGQQVTLSCSPISGHRSVSWYQQTPGQGLQFLFEYFSETQRNKGNFPGRFSGRQFSNSRSEMNVSTLELGDSALYLCASSLARGRGDTQYFGPGTRLTVL.

This chain joins TRBV18 and TRBJ2-5; 7 positions agree with TRBD2. CDR1 KGHSH and CDR2 LQKENI come from the germline V gene. This CDR3 contains 14 residues. The V segment lost 4 bases and the J segment 5 bases; nucleotides outside the gene matches: 7. CDR3 in amino acids: CASSQAAGEETQYF. For the CDR3, the DNA is TGTGCCAGCTCACAAGCGGCGGGAGAGGAGACCCAGTACTTC.

This sequence joins TRBV7-2 and TRBJ2-7; 9 bases are a match to TRBD1. Germline V gives CDR1 SGHTA, CDR2 FQGNSA. CDR3 length: 14 amino acids. Losses at the gene ends were 6 bases for V and 0 bases for J; bases not matched to a gene: 3. The CDR3 is CASSRQGDSYEQYF. CDR3 in DNA: TGTGCCAGCAGTCGACAGGGGGACTCCTACGAGCAGTACTTC.

The chain carries TRBV23-1 and TRBJ1-6; no clear D. TRBV23-1 is an ORF, with its function uncertain. V lost 2 bases and J lost 8, with 19 bases in between. The CDR3 is 17 residues long. CDR3 sequence reads: CASSQPGGVRVDSPLHF. CDR3 coding DNA: TGCGCCAGCAGTCAACCCGGTGGGGTTCGGGTAGATTCACCCCTCCACTTT.

This chain links TRBV6-1 with TRBJ1-5; D ambiguous. Germline V gene data show CDR1 as MNHNS and CDR2 as SASEGT. Trimming cost V 4 bases and J 1 base, with 8 bases left between them. The CDR3 spans 14 residues. DNA of the CDR3: TGTGCCAGCAGTGGTGCGGGGAGCAATCAGCCCCAGCATTTT. This translates into CASSGAGSNQPQHF.

This clone was seen once. V and J are TRBV28 and TRBJ1-1; D gene uncertain. Trimming took 2 bases from V and 13 from J, leaving 11 bases between them. Germline-derived CDR1 and CDR2 are MDHEN and SYDVKM. The CDR3 covers 11 residues. CDR3 DNA sequence: TGTGCCAGCAGTTTACCGGATGTAAGTTTCTTT. Protein: CASSLPDVSFF.

The chain uses TRBV5-1 and TRBJ1-1; no firm D call. The V gene lost 5 bases and the J gene lost 7 bases, with 9 bases spanning the gap. This CDR3 region has 11 residues. Germline CDR1 and CDR2: SGHRS and YFSETQ. The CDR3 coding sequence is TGCGCCAGCAGTGGGGAGGTTGAAGCTTTCTTT. It specifies CASSGEVEAFF.

This clone has just a few counts. V and J are TRBV2 and TRBJ1-3; 10 bases map to TRBD1. Germline CDR1 SNHLY, CDR2 FYNNEI. V shed 5 bases and J 6 bases; nucleotides not matched to a gene: 7. The CDR3 extends over 15 amino acids. This CDR3 is CASSPGQGTVNTIYF. The CDR3 DNA follows: TGTGCCAGCAGTCCGGGACAGGGGACAGTAAACACCATATATTTT.

V usage is TRBV11-2 and J usage is TRBJ2-7; D unresolved. The germline V and J ends were trimmed by 1 base and 2 bases, with 9 bases remaining between them. The CDR3 runs to 14 residues. Germline values: CDR1 SGHAT, CDR2 FQNNGV. CDR3 in amino acids: CASSLGNYTYEQYF. In nucleotides, the CDR3 is TGTGCCAGCAGCTTAGGGAATTACACCTACGAGCAGTACTTC.

This clone was counted many times. The chain carries TRBV4-2 and TRBJ1-5; perhaps TRBD1 as D (5 bases). The V end lost 1 base, the J end lost 5 bases, and 15 bases lay between the germline ends. This CDR3 has 16 amino acids. Looked up from germline, CDR1 is LGHNA and CDR2 is YNFKEQ. CDR3 residues: CASSQVGQGRDQPQHF. In nucleotides, the CDR3 is TGTGCCAGCAGCCAAGTTGGGCAGGGTAGGGATCAGCCCCAGCATTTT.

This clone occurred a few times. The CDR3 DNA reads TGTGCCAGCAGTTTTCAAGGACAGAGAACTAACTATGGCTACACCTTC. Translating gives CASSFQGQRTNYGYTF. The chain joins TRBV28 to TRBJ1-2; D might be TRBD1 (6 bases). From germline, CDR1 is MDHEN and CDR2 SYDVKM. Trimming left V 3 bases short and J 0 bases short, with 14 bases between. The CDR3 is made up of 16 amino acids.